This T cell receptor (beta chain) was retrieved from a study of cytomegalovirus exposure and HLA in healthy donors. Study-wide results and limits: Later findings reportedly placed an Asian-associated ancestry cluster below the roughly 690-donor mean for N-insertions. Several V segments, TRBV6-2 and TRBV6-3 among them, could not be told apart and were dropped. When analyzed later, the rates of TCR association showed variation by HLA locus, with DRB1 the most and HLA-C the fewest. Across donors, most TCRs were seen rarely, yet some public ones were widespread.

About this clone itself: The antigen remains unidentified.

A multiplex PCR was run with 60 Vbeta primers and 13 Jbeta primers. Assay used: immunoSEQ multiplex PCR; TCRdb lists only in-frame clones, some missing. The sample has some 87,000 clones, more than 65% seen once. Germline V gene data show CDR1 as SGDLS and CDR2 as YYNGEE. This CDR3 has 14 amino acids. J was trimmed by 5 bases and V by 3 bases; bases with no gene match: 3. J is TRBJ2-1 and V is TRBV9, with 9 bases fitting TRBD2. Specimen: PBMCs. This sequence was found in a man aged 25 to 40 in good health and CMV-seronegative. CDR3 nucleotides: TGTGCCAGCAGCGCGACTAGCGGAAACAATGAGCAGTTCTTC. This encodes CASSATSGNNEQFF.